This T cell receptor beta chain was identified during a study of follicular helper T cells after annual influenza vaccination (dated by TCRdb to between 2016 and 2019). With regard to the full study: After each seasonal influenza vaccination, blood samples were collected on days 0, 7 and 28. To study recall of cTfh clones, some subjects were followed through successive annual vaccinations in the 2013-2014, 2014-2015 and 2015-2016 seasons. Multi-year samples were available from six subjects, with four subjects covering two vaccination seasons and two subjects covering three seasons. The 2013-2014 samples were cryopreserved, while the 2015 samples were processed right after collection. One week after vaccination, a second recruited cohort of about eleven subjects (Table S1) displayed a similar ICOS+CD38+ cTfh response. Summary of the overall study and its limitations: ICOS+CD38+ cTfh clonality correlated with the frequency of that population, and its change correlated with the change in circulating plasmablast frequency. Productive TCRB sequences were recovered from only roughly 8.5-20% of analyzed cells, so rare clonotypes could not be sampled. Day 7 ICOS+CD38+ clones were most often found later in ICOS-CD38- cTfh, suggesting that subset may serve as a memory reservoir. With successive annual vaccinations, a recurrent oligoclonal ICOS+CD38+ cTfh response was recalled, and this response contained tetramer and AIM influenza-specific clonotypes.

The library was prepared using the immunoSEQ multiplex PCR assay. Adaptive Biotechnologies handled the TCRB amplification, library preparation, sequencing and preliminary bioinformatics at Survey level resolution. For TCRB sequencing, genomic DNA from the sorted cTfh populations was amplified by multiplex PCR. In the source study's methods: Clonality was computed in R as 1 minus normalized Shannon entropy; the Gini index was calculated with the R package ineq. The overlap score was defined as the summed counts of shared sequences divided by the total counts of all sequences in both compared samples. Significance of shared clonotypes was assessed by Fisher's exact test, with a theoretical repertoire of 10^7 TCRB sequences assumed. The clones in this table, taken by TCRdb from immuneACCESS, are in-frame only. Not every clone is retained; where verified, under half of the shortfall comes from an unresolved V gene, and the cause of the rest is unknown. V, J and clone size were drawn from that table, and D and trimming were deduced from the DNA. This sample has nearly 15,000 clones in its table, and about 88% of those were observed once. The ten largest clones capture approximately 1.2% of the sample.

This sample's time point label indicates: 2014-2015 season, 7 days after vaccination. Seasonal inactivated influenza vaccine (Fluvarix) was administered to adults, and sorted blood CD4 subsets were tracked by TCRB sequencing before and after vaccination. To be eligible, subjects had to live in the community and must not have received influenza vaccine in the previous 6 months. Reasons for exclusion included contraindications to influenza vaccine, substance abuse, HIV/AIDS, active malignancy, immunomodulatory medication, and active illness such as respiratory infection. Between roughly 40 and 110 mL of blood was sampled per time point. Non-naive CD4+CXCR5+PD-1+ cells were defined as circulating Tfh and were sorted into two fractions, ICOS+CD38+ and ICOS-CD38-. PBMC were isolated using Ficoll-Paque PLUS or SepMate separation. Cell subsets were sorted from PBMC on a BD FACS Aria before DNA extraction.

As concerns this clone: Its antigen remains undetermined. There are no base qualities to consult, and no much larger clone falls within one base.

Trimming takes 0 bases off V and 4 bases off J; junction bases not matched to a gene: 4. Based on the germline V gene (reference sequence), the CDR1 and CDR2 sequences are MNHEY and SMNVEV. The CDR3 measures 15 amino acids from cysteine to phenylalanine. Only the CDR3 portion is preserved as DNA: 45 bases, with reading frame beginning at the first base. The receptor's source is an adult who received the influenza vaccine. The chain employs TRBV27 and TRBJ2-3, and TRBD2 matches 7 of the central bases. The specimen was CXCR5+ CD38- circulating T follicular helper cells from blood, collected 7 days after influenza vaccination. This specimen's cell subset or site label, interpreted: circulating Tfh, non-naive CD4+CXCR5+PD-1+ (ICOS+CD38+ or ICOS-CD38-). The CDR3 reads CASSLSGGLSDTQYF. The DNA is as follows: TGTGCCAGCAGTTTATCGGGAGGGCTTTCAGATACGCAGTATTTT.